Listed here are 28 T cell receptor beta chains from one sample, sequenced in a study of neurological immune-mediated disorders. One entry per CDR3 protein, called by TCRdb with MiXCR from the 5' RACE reads. Of about 40,000 distinct CDR3 sequences in the sample, 2.5% were seen once. Material: PBMCs. The source of these receptors is a man aged 45 to 65 with multiple sclerosis.

This clonotype was counted at least ten times. The V call is TRBV7-3, the J call TRBJ2-3; D gene ambiguous. Germline CDR1 and CDR2: SGHTA and FQGTGA. This CDR3 has 13 residues. V was trimmed by 4 bases and J by 2 bases, leaving 7 bases between them. Here the CDR3 DNA reads TGTGCCAGCAGCTGGGGATACACAGATACGCAGTATTTT. It encodes CASSWGYTDTQYF.

This clonotype was seen many times. The V and J genes are TRBV2 and TRBJ2-2; a possible D gene is TRBD1 (5 bases). CDR1 and CDR2 (germline): SNHLY, FYNNEI. The CDR3 has 14 amino acids. The V end was cut by 8 bases, the J end by 3 bases, with 13 bases between. The CDR3 is CASGQGDYTGELFF. The CDR3 DNA reads as TGTGCCAGCGGTCAAGGGGATTACACCGGGGAGCTGTTTTTT.

In its sample, this clonotype was seen many times. The chain employs TRBV12-3 or TRBV12-4 and TRBJ1-3; tentative D call: TRBD1 (6 bases). The CDR3 runs to 13 residues. V was trimmed by 6 bases and J by 2 bases, leaving 8 bases between them. The CDR3 loop is CASRRDTGNTIYF. CDR3 DNA: TGTGCCAGCAGAAGGGACACTGGAAACACCATATATTTT.

This clonotype was counted many times. The gene calls are TRBV24-1 and TRBJ2-1, with D maybe TRBD1 (5 bases). The CDR3 is made up of 19 amino acids. The germline V and J ends were trimmed by 0 bases and 1 base, with 18 bases remaining between them. Germline lookup yields CDR1 KGHDR and CDR2 SFDVKD. The CDR3 nucleotides read TGTGCCACCAGTGATTTGCGATTAGTAGGGGCAGGGTCCTACAATGAGCAGTTCTTC. It specifies CATSDLRLVGAGSYNEQFF.

This clonotype was observed many times. The chain uses TRBV20-1 and TRBJ2-7; TRBD1 is a possible D gene (6 bases). CDR3 size: 14 residues. Germline loops: CDR1 DFQATT, CDR2 SNEGSKA (reference sequence). V lost 3 bases, J lost 3 bases, and 15 bases lay in between. CDR3 sequence reads: CSASQDRGSYEQYF. CDR3 nucleotide sequence: TGCAGTGCTAGCCAGGACAGAGGGAGCTACGAGCAGTACTTC.

This clonotype was picked up many times. V gene TRBV4-1 combines with J gene TRBJ1-5; D gene unclear. Germline V CDR1 and CDR2: MGHRA, YSYEKL. The V gene lost 1 base and the J gene lost 0 bases, with 10 bases spanning the gap. The CDR3 has 16 amino acids. The CDR3 DNA reads as TGCGCCAGCAGCCAAGGGTCGGGTTATAGCAATCAGCCCCAGCATTTT. As protein: CASSQGSGYSNQPQHF.

This clonotype appeared many times. This sequence joins TRBV20-1 and TRBJ1-1; a possible D gene is TRBD1 (5 bases). The V and J ends lost 0 bases and 4 bases respectively, with 15 bases between them. The CDR3 is 15 residues long. The germline CDR1 and CDR2 sequences are DFQATT and SNEGSKA (reference sequence). Written as DNA, the CDR3 is TGCAGTGCTAGAGATCAACGAAGGGGCGGCACTGAAGCTTTCTTT. Protein sequence: CSARDQRRGGTEAFF.

This clonotype was observed many times. V gene TRBV7-3 combines with J gene TRBJ2-5, with D perhaps matching TRBD2 (6 bases). V lost 1 base, J lost 5 bases, and 11 bases lay in between. Germline-derived CDR1 and CDR2 are SGHTA and FQGTGA. The CDR3 has 14 residues. The CDR3 nucleotides are TGTGCCAGCAGCTTAAATGACCGGGGGGAGACCCAGTACTTC. Translating it yields CASSLNDRGETQYF. Looking up the rest from reference TRBV7-3 and TRBJ2-5 gives the full variable domain: GAGVSQTPSNKVTEKGKYVELRCDPISGHTALYWYRQSLGQGPEFLIYFQGTGAADDSGLPNDRFFAVRPEGSVSTLKIQRTERGDSAVYLCASSLNDRGETQYFGPGTRLLVL.

At least ten counts were recorded for this clonotype. This chain connects TRBV5-4 to TRBJ2-5; TRBD1 is a possible D gene (6 bases). The CDR3 length is 14 residues. Germline loops: CDR1 SGHNT, CDR2 YYREEE (reference sequence). Deletions cut 4 bases from V and 2 bases from J, with 12 bases between. The DNA of the CDR3 is TGTGCCAGCAGCATTCGGGACACACAAGAGACCCAGTACTTC. Residues: CASSIRDTQETQYF.

To note about this clonotype: Because the CDR3 is missing its conserved closing phenylalanine or tryptophan, this is likely a read error. The chain carries TRBV7-2 and TRBJ1-5; no reliable D call. The V gene lost 2 bases and the J gene lost 5 bases, with 7 bases spanning the gap. In germline, CDR1 is SGHTA, CDR2 FQGNSA. CDR3 size: 13 residues. The CDR3 bases are TGTGCCAGCAGCTTATTGGCGGATCAGCCCCAGCATAAT. Translated: CASSLLADQPQHN.

Ten or more counts support this clonotype. This chain joins TRBV3-1 and TRBJ2-3; 7 nucleotides line up with TRBD2. Germline loops: CDR1 LGHDT, CDR2 YNNKEL (reference sequence). The V gene end was trimmed by 0 bases and the J gene end by 4 bases; junction bases not matched to a gene: 4. CDR3 size: 15 residues. CDR3 in amino acids: CASSQEAGSADTQYF. The CDR3 bases are TGTGCCAGCAGCCAAGAAGCGGGGTCCGCAGATACGCAGTATTTT.

This clonotype was seen at least ten times. J is TRBJ2-7 and V is TRBV12-3 or TRBV12-4; the D is unclear. V dropped 6 bases and J dropped 2 bases, with 14 bases sitting between them. The CDR3 extends over 14 amino acids. DNA of the CDR3: TGTGCCAGCAGCCCTAAGTCTTCCGCCTACGAGCAGTACTTC. Protein product: CASSPKSSAYEQYF.

This clonotype was found many times. V usage is TRBV20-1 and J usage is TRBJ2-7; TRBD1 aligns across 8 bases. Losses at the gene ends were 6 bases for V and 6 bases for J; bases not matched to a gene: 13. CDR1 and CDR2 from the germline V gene are DFQATT and SNEGSKA (reference sequence). This CDR3 spans 14 amino acids. The CDR3 DNA reads as TGCAGTGCCTCGGCCGAGGACAGGGTTAGCGAGCAGTACTTC. Its protein product is CSASAEDRVSEQYF.

This clonotype showed up many times. The CDR3 reads CASSRTGGGNQPQHF. DNA of the CDR3: TGCGCCAGCAGCCGAACAGGGGGAGGCAATCAGCCCCAGCATTTT. The chain recombines TRBV5-1 with TRBJ1-5; 8 positions match TRBD1. The CDR3 sequence is 15 residues long. Germline V CDR1 and CDR2: SGHRS, YFSETQ. V lost 4 bases and J lost 2; bases outside the gene matches: 5. Combining the CDR3 with reference TRBV5-1 and TRBJ1-5 gives the whole variable domain KAGVTQTPRYLIKTRGQQVTLSCSPISGHRSVSWYQQTPGQGLQFLFEYFSETQRNKGNFPGRFSGRQFSNSRSEMNVSTLELGDSALYLCASSRTGGGNQPQHFGDGTRLSIL.

This clonotype has ten or more counts. The J gene is TRBJ1-2, the V gene TRBV10-3; D uncertain. Germline values: CDR1 ENHRY, CDR2 SYGVKD. Trimming took off 3 bases at V and 2 bases at J, with 10 bases between the two ends. This CDR3 comprises 14 residues. This chain's CDR3 is CAISEEGRNYGYTF. For the CDR3, the DNA is TGTGCCATCAGTGAAGAGGGAAGGAACTATGGCTACACCTTC.

This clonotype was counted at least ten times. The CDR3: CASSDSGGDTQYF. In DNA form, the CDR3 reads TGTGCCAGCAGTGACTCGGGGGGAGATACGCAGTATTTT. This rearrangement joins TRBV6-4 to TRBJ2-3; tentatively, D is TRBD2 (6 bases). The V gene lost 0 bases and the J gene lost 5 bases, with 6 bases spanning the gap. Per the germline V gene, CDR1 is MRHNA and CDR2 is SNTAGT. The CDR3 is made up of 13 amino acids.

This clonotype was seen at least ten times. V is TRBV6-2 or TRBV6-3 and J is TRBJ1-2, with 9 positions matching TRBD1. Germline V CDR1 and CDR2: MNHEY, SVGEGT. With 4 bases clipped from V and 4 bases from J, the junction kept 10 bases outside the gene matches. This CDR3 is built from 16 residues. In DNA, the CDR3 is TGTGCCAGCAGTTCCTCCGGGACAGGGTTCCCCTATGGCTACACCTTC. It translates to CASSSSGTGFPYGYTF.

The table lists this clonotype with many counts. The rearrangement links TRBV19 to TRBJ2-7; 9 positions agree with TRBD1. Germline CDR1 LNHDA, CDR2 SQIVND (reference sequence). The CDR3 extends over 13 amino acids. With 9 bases clipped from V and 7 bases from J, the junction kept 10 bases outside the gene matches. CDR3 amino acids: CASGQGRMSEQYF. Written as DNA, the CDR3 is TGTGCCAGCGGACAGGGGAGGATGAGTGAGCAGTACTTC.

This clonotype was seen many times. The chain has TRBV9 and TRBJ2-6; 7 bases are a match to TRBD2. Trimming took 4 bases from V and 0 from J; bases not matched to a gene: 1. Germline V lookup: CDR1 SGDLS, CDR2 YYNGEE. The CDR3 extends over 15 amino acids. The CDR3 region is CASSRDYSGANVLTF. As DNA, the CDR3 is TGTGCCAGCAGCAGGGACTACTCTGGGGCCAACGTCCTGACTTTC.

Many counts were recorded for this clonotype. J is TRBJ1-2 and V is TRBV12-3 or TRBV12-4, with no clear D. This CDR3 is built from 13 residues. V lost 5 bases to trimming and J lost 4 bases, with 11 bases between them. CDR3 loop: CASSPSATYGYTF. Here the CDR3 DNA reads TGTGCCAGCAGTCCTTCGGCCACCTATGGCTACACCTTC.

This clonotype was seen repeatedly, ten times or more. The V gene is TRBV20-1, the J gene TRBJ2-1; D unresolved. The germline V and J ends were trimmed by 6 bases and 5 bases, with 20 bases remaining between them. This CDR3 has 15 amino acids. Germline loops: CDR1 DFQATT, CDR2 SNEGSKA (reference sequence). The DNA for the CDR3 is TGCAGTGCCCAACCCCACCAACACACCGACAATGAGCAGTTCTTC. The encoded protein is CSAQPHQHTDNEQFF.

The table lists this clonotype with many counts. The J gene is TRBJ1-2, the V gene TRBV7-2; tentatively, D is TRBD1 (5 bases). This CDR3 has 14 amino acids. V was trimmed by 5 bases and J by 7 bases, leaving 17 bases between them. CDR1 and CDR2 from the germline V gene are SGHTA and FQGNSA. The DNA of the CDR3 is TGTGCCAGCAGCCACATCGACAGATGGGGTGGCTACACCTTC. It is translated as CASSHIDRWGGYTF. Full variable domain (remainder filled in from reference TRBV7-2 and TRBJ1-2): GAGVSQSPSNKVTEKGKDVELRCDPISGHTALYWYRQSLGQGLEFLIYFQGNSAPDKSGLPSDRFSAERTGGSVSTLTIQRTQQEDSAVYLCASSHIDRWGGYTFGSGTRLTVV.

This clonotype was detected ten times or more. The chain couples TRBV20-1 to TRBJ2-5; no clear D. Germline-derived CDR1 and CDR2 are DFQATT and SNEGSKA (reference sequence). This CDR3 has 14 residues. V dropped 4 bases and J dropped 4 bases, with 16 bases sitting between them. CDR3 DNA sequence: TGCAGTGCTACCCAGACCCACAACCGAGAGACCCAGTACTTC. The encoded protein is CSATQTHNRETQYF.

This clonotype was found many times. This chain connects TRBV7-6 to TRBJ2-5; D is undetermined. From germline, CDR1 is SGHVS and CDR2 FNYEAQ. The CDR3 contains 11 residues. V shed 8 bases and J shed 4 bases, with 8 bases lying between them. CDR3 sequence reads: CASGIRETQYF. CDR3 in DNA: TGTGCCAGCGGAATACGAGAGACCCAGTACTTC.

In this sample, this clonotype turned up many times. The chain joins TRBV20-1 to TRBJ2-5; 7 bases line up with TRBD2. CDR3 size: 15 residues. CDR1 and CDR2 (germline): DFQATT, SNEGSKA (reference sequence). With 2 bases clipped from V and 6 bases from J, the junction kept 12 bases outside the gene matches. CDR3 DNA sequence: TGCAGTGCTAGACCAACCGGGACGGGGGGAAAGACCCAGTACTTC. It encodes CSARPTGTGGKTQYF.

By proportion, this clonotype is medium-sized (0.01 to 0.1%). The chain couples TRBV5-6 to TRBJ2-2; 8 nucleotides agree with TRBD2. Germline CDR1 reads SGHDT; CDR2 reads YYEEEE. With 7 bases clipped from V and 0 bases from J, the junction kept 8 bases outside the gene matches. The CDR3 has 16 amino acids. CDR3 region: CASRLRGAANTGELFF. The CDR3 nucleotides read TGTGCCAGCCGACTGCGGGGGGCAGCGAACACCGGGGAGCTGTTTTTT.

This clonotype was seen at least ten times. The chain employs TRBV10-3 and TRBJ1-2; 9 bases align to TRBD1. With 10 bases clipped from V and 4 bases from J, the junction kept 22 bases outside the gene matches. CDR1 and CDR2 (germline): ENHRY, SYGVKD. The CDR3 consists of 18 residues. In DNA, the CDR3 is TGTGCCACCGCAAGAACCGGGACAGGGAAATTCCTTCGCTATGGCTACACCTTC. This codes for CATARTGTGKFLRYGYTF.

This clonotype has at least ten counts. The V gene is TRBV20-1, the J gene TRBJ1-2; no clear D gene. The CDR3 sequence is 9 residues long. V gave up 8 bases and J gave up 8 bases, with 9 bases separating them. Germline CDR1 reads DFQATT; CDR2 reads SNEGSKA (reference sequence). Written as DNA, the CDR3 is TGCAGTCCCCGCCCCGGCTACACCTTC. Encoded protein: CSPRPGYTF.